The next 22 T cell receptor beta chains were all read from a single sample in a study of beta chain features in type 1 diabetes. Whole-study results and caveats: All four CD4+ subsets of Type 1 diabetes patients contained TCRB CDR3s that were moderately but significantly shorter.

Sequencing targeted expressed TCRB transcripts, as all isolated RNA had been reverse transcribed. Sequenced by immunoSEQ multiplex PCR; TCRdb stores in-frame clones only, minus some. In the table there are around 710,000 clones, around 12% of which are singletons. No cognate antigen is known for these TCRs. The sample was naive CD4+ T cells from blood. The origin of the receptors is a man aged 25 to 40 with type 1 diabetes.

This clone has only a few counts. The CDR3 DNA sequence: TGTGCCAGCAGAGGGGGTTACACAGATACGCAGTATTTT. Protein sequence: CASRGGYTDTQYF. The chain has TRBV7-2 and TRBJ2-3; D possibly corresponds to TRBD1 (6 bases). CDR3 length: 13 amino acids. Germline CDR1 is SGHTA and CDR2 is FQGNSA. V was pared by 6 bases and J by 2 bases, with 9 bases between.

This chain links TRBV7-2 with TRBJ1-2; D is unresolved. CDR1 is SGHTA and CDR2 is FQGNSA in the germline V gene. The CDR3 is 15 amino acids. Trimming shortened V by 2 bases and J by 9 bases, and 19 bases separated the two germline ends. CDR3 sequence (DNA): TGTGCCAGCAGCTTACCCCCCAGAGAAGGATATCGCTACACCTTC. Its translation: CASSLPPREGYRYTF.

This clone was counted between two and nine times. The chain is built from TRBV30 and TRBJ2-3, with TRBD1 identical over 7 bases. The germline gives CDR1 GTSNPN, CDR2 SVGIG (reference sequence). CDR3 length equals 13 residues. V dropped 2 bases and J dropped 3; count of bases not matched to a gene: 2. The CDR3 is CAWSRGPTDTQYF. CDR3 bases: TGTGCCTGGAGTAGGGGGCCGACAGATACGCAGTATTTT.

This chain uses TRBV6-6 with TRBJ1-1; 8 nucleotides agree with TRBD1. CDR1 MNHNY and CDR2 SVGAGI come from the germline V gene (reference sequence). J gave up 3 bases and V 8 bases, and 5 bases lay outside the gene matches. The CDR3 sequence is 13 residues long. The CDR3 DNA follows: TGTGCCAGCGACAGGGGAGGAGACACTGAAGCTTTCTTT. This gives the protein CASDRGGDTEAFF.

This clone was detected a few times. This chain joins TRBV7-9 and TRBJ1-5, with 10 nucleotides matching TRBD1. The CDR3 consists of 16 residues. J gave up 2 bases and V 5 bases, and 6 bases lay outside the gene matches. Germline assignment: CDR1 SEHNR and CDR2 FQNEAQ (reference sequence). The CDR3 region is CASSPGQGEGNQPQHF. CDR3 nucleotides: TGTGCCAGCAGCCCAGGACAGGGGGAGGGCAATCAGCCCCAGCATTTT.

V usage is TRBV15 and J usage is TRBJ1-6; D not resolved. The CDR3 consists of 17 residues. Trimming took off 4 bases at V and 8 bases at J, with 21 bases between the two ends. The V gene's germline CDR1 is LNHNV and CDR2 YYDKDF (reference sequence). The CDR3 nucleotides are TGTGCCACCAGCAACCGACTAGCCCGGGTTTCTTATTCACCCCTCCACTTT. Protein: CATSNRLARVSYSPLHF.

The rearrangement joins TRBV4-3 to TRBJ2-2; no definite D call. The V end was cut by 1 base, the J end by 6 bases, with 9 bases between. Looked up from germline, CDR1 is LGHNA and CDR2 is YSLEER. CDR3 length: 14 amino acids. CDR3 sequence: CASSQGLVSGELFF. The CDR3 nucleotides are TGCGCCAGCAGCCAAGGCTTAGTTTCCGGGGAGCTGTTTTTT.

The J gene is TRBJ1-4, the V gene TRBV2, with TRBD1 as a possible D gene (5 bases). The CDR3 loop spans 12 amino acids. Per the germline V gene, CDR1 is SNHLY and CDR2 is FYNNEI. V was pared by 5 bases and J by 8 bases, with 9 bases between. CDR3 sequence: CASSNRGEKLFF. The CDR3 DNA reads TGTGCCAGCAGTAACCGGGGGGAAAAACTGTTTTTT.

This clone was counted a few times. V usage is TRBV4-2 and J usage is TRBJ1-2, with D perhaps TRBD1 (5 bases). The CDR3 is 14 residues long. Per the germline V gene, CDR1 is LGHNA and CDR2 is YNFKEQ. With 4 bases removed from V and 0 bases from J, the gap between germline ends came to 9 bases. The CDR3 DNA reads TGTGCCAGCAGCCCCGACAGCACTAACTATGGCTACACCTTC. This codes for CASSPDSTNYGYTF.

This clone turned up a few times. The chain is built from TRBV25-1 and TRBJ1-2; unclear D gene. With 7 bases removed from V and 1 base from J, the gap between germline ends came to 4 bases. The germline V gene has CDR1 MGHDK and CDR2 SYGVNS. The CDR3 is made up of 11 amino acids. The CDR3 DNA follows: TGTGCCAGCACCAGTAACTATGGCTACACCTTC. It is translated as CASTSNYGYTF.

This clone was observed a handful of times. V is TRBV9 and J is TRBJ2-1; tentative D call: TRBD2 (6 bases). Germline assignment: CDR1 SGDLS and CDR2 YYNGEE. V was pared by 3 bases and J by 9 bases, with 22 bases between. CDR3 length: 16 residues. The DNA of the CDR3 is TGTGCCAGCAGCGCCCCTTACGCGGGACTGATGGGTGAGCAGTTCTTC. Amino acids: CASSAPYAGLMGEQFF. Supplemented by reference TRBV9 and TRBJ2-1, the full variable domain reads DSGVTQTPKHLITATGQRVTLRCSPRSGDLSVYWYQQSLDQGLQFLIQYYNGEERAKGNILERFSAQQFPDLHSELNLSSLELGDSALYFCASSAPYAGLMGEQFFGPGTRLTVL.

The table lists this clone with a few counts. The chain combines TRBV5-6 with TRBJ2-3; D might be TRBD2 (5 bases). Germline V CDR1 and CDR2: SGHDT, YYEEEE. V lost 7 bases and J 7 bases, leaving 16 bases between the germline ends. The CDR3 totals 13 residues. The CDR3 loop reads CASFKRETYTQYF. The CDR3 nucleotides are TGTGCCAGCTTTAAGAGGGAAACATATACGCAGTATTTT. Full variable domain (remainder filled in from reference TRBV5-6 and TRBJ2-3): DAGVTQSPTHLIKTRGQQVTLRCSPKSGHDTVSWYQQALGQGPQFIFQYYEEEERQRGNFPDRFSGHQFPNYSSELNVNALLLGDSALYLCASFKRETYTQYFGPGTRLTVL.

This clone was counted a few times. Written as DNA, the CDR3 is TGCGCCAGCAGCCAAGATCGTCAGGCCGCGCGTTCACCCCTCCACTTT. This codes for CASSQDRQAARSPLHF. The V and J genes are TRBV4-3 and TRBJ1-6; unclear D gene. Trimming stripped 0 bases from V and 9 bases from J, with 15 bases between. CDR1 and CDR2 from the germline V gene are LGHNA and YSLEER. The CDR3 is 16 residues long.

This clone has more than one count but fewer than ten. J is TRBJ1-6 and V is TRBV9; D unclear. The CDR3 totals 13 residues. CDR1 is SGDLS and CDR2 is YYNGEE in the germline V gene. V gave up 5 bases and J gave up 7 bases, with 10 bases separating them. The CDR3 bases are TGTGCCAGCAGTAACGAAGAAAATTCACCCCTCCACTTT. Translation: CASSNEENSPLHF.

This clone was detected only a few times. The genes are TRBV6-1 and TRBJ1-1; possibly TRBD1 for D (5 bases). The CDR3 is 12 residues long. Germline-derived CDR1 and CDR2 are MNHNS and SASEGT. The V end lost 4 bases, the J end lost 4 bases, and 7 bases lay between the germline ends. CDR3 nucleotide sequence: TGTGCCAGCAGTGGAAGGGGCACTGAAGCTTTCTTT. Amino acid sequence: CASSGRGTEAFF.

This clone was found a few times. V usage is TRBV14 and J usage is TRBJ1-1; unclear D gene. CDR1 and CDR2 (germline): SGHDN, FVKESK. Trimming took off 0 bases at V and 1 base at J, with 9 bases between the two ends. CDR3 length: 15 amino acids. The CDR3 sequence: CASSQERLPNTEAFF. DNA for the CDR3: TGTGCCAGCAGCCAAGAACGACTGCCGAACACTGAAGCTTTCTTT.

Note on this clone: The sample carries other DNA sequences with the same CDR3. V gene TRBV7-2 combines with J gene TRBJ2-7; tentatively, D is TRBD1 or TRBD2 (5 bases each). Trimming took 1 base from V and 2 from J, leaving 9 bases between them. CDR3 length equals 14 residues. CDR1 SGHTA and CDR2 FQGNSA come from the germline V gene. The CDR3 region is CASSLGGSPYEQYF. The CDR3 nucleotides are TGTGCCAGCAGCTTAGGGGGGAGCCCCTACGAGCAGTACTTC.

This chain connects TRBV7-2 to TRBJ2-7, with D possibly TRBD1 on 5 matching bases. Germline CDR1 and CDR2: SGHTA and FQGNSA. This CDR3 has 14 amino acids. The ends were cut back, 0 bases at V and 3 bases at J, with 9 bases in the middle. The CDR3 loop is CASSLAQGFYEQYF. DNA for the CDR3: TGTGCCAGCAGCTTAGCCCAGGGATTCTACGAGCAGTACTTC.

There are a few counts of this clone. The chain recombines TRBV4-3 with TRBJ1-3; D not certain. The germline V gene encodes CDR1 LGHNA and CDR2 YSLEER. Trimming took 0 bases from V and 4 from J, leaving 10 bases between them. The length of the CDR3 is 15 residues. This chain's CDR3 is CASSQDYRRGNTIYF. In DNA, the CDR3 is TGCGCCAGCAGCCAAGATTATAGGAGAGGAAACACCATATATTTT.

The chain joins TRBV29-1 to TRBJ2-7; D may be TRBD2 (5 bases). Germline V gives CDR1 SQVTM, CDR2 ANQGSEA. This CDR3 comprises 14 residues. The V and J ends lost 7 bases and 2 bases respectively, with 18 bases between them. The CDR3 loop is CSATRGEETYEQYF. The CDR3 DNA sequence: TGCAGCGCCACCCGGGGAGAAGAAACCTACGAGCAGTACTTC.

The rearrangement links TRBV28 to TRBJ2-1; D may be TRBD2 (5 bases). Germline V gene sequence: CDR1 MDHEN, CDR2 SYDVKM. This CDR3 is 14 amino acids long. Trimming left V 8 bases short and J 5 bases short, with 16 bases between. CDR3 bases: TGTGCCAGCGGATTACTAGTGGCCAACAATGAGCAGTTCTTC. Amino acid sequence: CASGLLVANNEQFF.

The chain links TRBV6-6 to TRBJ1-5; D is possibly TRBD1 (5 bases). Germline values: CDR1 MNHNY, CDR2 SVGAGI (reference sequence). This CDR3 region has 16 residues. The V end was cut by 2 bases, the J end by 0 bases, with 11 bases between. The CDR3 nucleotides read TGTGCCAGCAGTTACCCGGGACGGTATAGCAATCAGCCCCAGCATTTT. Its translation: CASSYPGRYSNQPQHF.